The rows below give T cell receptor beta chains drawn from one sample of a study of identifying expanded T cells in peripheral blood. TCRdb keeps only in-frame clones here, not all; method: immunoSEQ multiplex PCR. The table has approximately 50,000 clones, 65% to 90% seen once. The sample taken for sequencing was blood. These receptors were obtained from a person aged 18-70 years in good health. CDR3s include the opening cysteine and the closing phenylalanine or tryptophan. D genes are given only for firm matches. Rows give clone size only sometimes, using once, few, many, or a class for an expanded clone.

v_gene	j_gene	d_gene	abundance	CDR3aa	CDR3nt
TRBV2	TRBJ1-1	.	.	CASSVPGRAMNTEAFF	TGTGCCAGCTCAGTTCCGGGACGAGCGATGAACACTGAAGCTTTCTTT
TRBV30	TRBJ2-2	TRBD2	.	CAWKAGEPGELFF	TGTGCCTGGAAAGCGGGAGAGCCCGGGGAGCTGTTTTTT
TRBV11-3	TRBJ2-7	.	few	CASSLTVTYEQYF	TGTGCCAGCAGCTTAACCGTGACCTACGAGCAGTACTTC
TRBV9	TRBJ2-5	TRBD2	.	CASSRTSSLGETQYF	TGTGCCAGCAGCCGGACTAGTAGCTTAGGAGAGACCCAGTACTTC
TRBV19	TRBJ1-5	.	.	CASSITWNSNQPQHF	TGTGCCAGTAGTATAACCTGGAATAGCAATCAGCCCCAGCATTTT
TRBV7-7	TRBJ2-3	TRBD2	.	CASSLGLAGVDTQYF	TGTGCCAGCAGCTTAGGACTAGCGGGGGTAGATACGCAGTATTTT
TRBV5-6	TRBJ1-1	.	few	CASSLWGGAFF	TGTGCCAGCAGCTTATGGGGGGGAGCTTTCTTT
TRBV6-1	TRBJ2-7	.	.	CASSESTVPYEQYF	TGTGCCAGCAGTGAATCGACAGTCCCCTACGAGCAGTACTTC
TRBV7-2	TRBJ2-4	TRBD2	.	CASSPGTGGDIQYF	TGTGCCAGCAGCCCAGGGACTGGGGGGGACATTCAGTACTTC
TRBV14	TRBJ2-3	.	.	CASSQDLTDTQYF	TGTGCCAGCAGCCAAGACCTCACAGATACGCAGTATTTT
TRBV19	TRBJ1-2	TRBD1	.	CASSYRQGKRDYGYTF	TGTGCCAGTAGCTACAGACAGGGGAAGAGGGACTATGGCTACACCTTC
TRBV9	TRBJ2-3	.	.	CASSSRRDTQYF	TGTGCCAGCAGTTCCAGGAGAGATACGCAGTATTTT
TRBV5-1	TRBJ1-3	.	.	CASSLDPGLGNTIYF	TGCGCCAGCAGCTTGGATCCGGGGCTTGGAAACACCATATATTTT
TRBV7-7	TRBJ2-5	.	.	CASSLAGSRETQYF	TGTGCCAGCAGCTTAGCAGGCAGCAGGGAGACCCAGTACTTC
TRBV7-9	TRBJ2-4	.	.	CASSLGGVIQYF	TGTGCCAGCAGCTTAGGGGGGGTCATTCAGTACTTC
TRBV6-5	TRBJ1-1	.	.	CASSVTREANTEAFF	TGTGCCAGCAGTGTAACCAGGGAGGCGAACACTGAAGCTTTCTTT
TRBV9	TRBJ1-2	.	.	CASSPGRSYGYTF	TGTGCCAGCAGCCCTGGGAGGTCCTATGGCTACACCTTC
TRBV18	TRBJ1-5	.	.	CASSPQGDIGNQPQHF	TGTGCCAGCTCACCACAGGGGGACATCGGCAATCAGCCCCAGCATTTT
TRBV29-1	TRBJ2-6	.	.	CSVAGLAASSGANVLTF	TGCAGCGTTGCCGGACTGGCAGCGAGCTCTGGGGCCAACGTCCTGACTTTC
TRBV6-1	TRBJ1-4	.	.	CASSVTDNEKLFF	TGTGCCAGCAGTGTCACCGATAATGAAAAACTGTTTTTT
TRBV19	TRBJ1-1	.	.	CASSSRDTRRPAFF	TGTGCCAGTAGTAGCCGGGACACCCGAAGGCCAGCTTTCTTT
TRBV5-1	TRBJ1-1	TRBD1	.	CASSPGQGTEAFF	TGCGCCAGCAGCCCAGGACAGGGCACTGAAGCTTTCTTT
TRBV29-1	TRBJ1-3	TRBD1	.	CSVEGQDGNTIYF	TGCAGCGTGGAAGGACAGGATGGGAACACCATATATTTT
TRBV25-1	TRBJ1-1	.	once	CASSVTFAGSNTEAFF	TGTGCCAGCAGTGTGACTTTCGCAGGGTCGAACACTGAAGCTTTCTTT
TRBV7-6	TRBJ2-3	.	.	CASSLSYGGGSSDTQYF	TGTGCCAGCAGCTTATCTTATGGAGGGGGCTCGTCAGATACGCAGTATTTT
TRBV6-5	TRBJ2-2	TRBD2	.	CASSYRTSRAGELFF	TGTGCCAGCAGTTACAGGACTAGTAGGGCCGGGGAGCTGTTTTTT
TRBV6-5	TRBJ1-5	.	few	CASPSQGSNQPQHF	TGTGCCAGCCCGTCCCAGGGAAGCAATCAGCCCCAGCATTTT
TRBV4-1	TRBJ2-3	TRBD2	once	CASSQDLAGGPTDTQYF	TGCGCCAGCAGCCAAGATCTCGCGGGGGGGCCCACAGATACGCAGTATTTT
TRBV30	TRBJ2-7	.	few	CAWSVRRDNEQYF	TGTGCCTGGAGTGTTAGGCGGGATAACGAGCAGTACTTC
TRBV5-4	TRBJ2-1	TRBD1	.	CASSLGQGARYEQFF	TGTGCCAGCAGCTTGGGACAGGGGGCGCGATATGAGCAGTTCTTC
TRBV7-6	TRBJ2-3	TRBD2	.	CASSSWTSGGGRDTQYF	TGTGCCAGCAGCTCCTGGACTAGCGGGGGGGGGCGAGATACGCAGTATTTT
TRBV18	TRBJ2-5	TRBD1	once	CASSLGQAETQYF	TGTGCCAGCTCCCTCGGACAGGCGGAGACCCAGTACTTC